This entry features one T cell receptor (beta chain) sequence. The target antigen is unknown. Produced via immunoSEQ multiplex PCR; TCRdb's table is partial and in-frame only. The sample has roughly 29,000 clones; roughly nine tenths are singletons. The sample originates from a study of T cell clonotyping in hematopoietic cell transplantation. Study results and limitations: After transplant, recipient diversity fell while pathologically expanded clonotypes grew through day 180.

Germline V gene lookup returns CDR1 MNHNS and CDR2 SASEGT. V was clipped by 6 bases and J by 9 bases; unmatched bases: 6. The CDR3 is 12 residues long. Here the sequenced sample was PBMCs, taken 100 days after allogeneic stem cell transplant. This TCR was sampled from a female patient aged 50 to 60 who had an allogeneic stem cell transplant from a related donor, so the T cells may come from the graft donor. Some clones in this sample may be carry-over from other donors' samples. The J gene is TRBJ2-3, the V gene TRBV6-1; 7 nucleotides align to TRBD2. As DNA, the CDR3 is TGTGCCAGCAGCCGCGGACTAGGGACGCAGTATTTT. Translation gives CASSRGLGTQYF.